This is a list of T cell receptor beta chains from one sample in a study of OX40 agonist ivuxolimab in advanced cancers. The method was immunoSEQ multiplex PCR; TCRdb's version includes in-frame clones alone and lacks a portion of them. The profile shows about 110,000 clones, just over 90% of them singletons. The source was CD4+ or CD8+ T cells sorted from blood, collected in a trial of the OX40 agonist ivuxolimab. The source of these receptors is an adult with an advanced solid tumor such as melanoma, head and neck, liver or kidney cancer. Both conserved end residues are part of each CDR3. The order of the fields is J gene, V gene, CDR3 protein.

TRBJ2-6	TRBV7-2	CASSLINVAGADLTF
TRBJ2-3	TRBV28	CASSFPSGATDTQYF
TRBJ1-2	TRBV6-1	CASRPGRGYGYTF
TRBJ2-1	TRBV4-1	CASSQLPGVYNEQFF
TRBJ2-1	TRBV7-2	CASSSRTAREQFF
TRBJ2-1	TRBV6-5	CASSYSKGGLYNEQFF
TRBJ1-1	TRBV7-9	CASSLAQNTEAFF
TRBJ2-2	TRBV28	CASSLLNGAGELFF
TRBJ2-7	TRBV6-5	CASRHRGLTTYEQYF
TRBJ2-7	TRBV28	CASSLGARRNEQYF
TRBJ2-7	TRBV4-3	CASSLEALGTGGSYEQYF